These T cell receptor beta chains were read from a single sample in a study of blood T cell repertoires in COVID-19. Sequencing used immunoSEQ multiplex PCR; TCRdb keeps in-frame clones, though not all of them. Of about 250,000 clones in the sample, about 91% were seen once. The specimen was peripheral blood. The receptors originated from a woman aged 25 to 39 with COVID-19, enrolled during active disease. The CDR3 runs from the conserved cysteine through the conserved F or W. Fields, in order: clone size, D gene, V gene, J gene, CDR3 DNA, CDR3 protein. The D gene is left open where the match is weak. Not all rows give a size; the values are once, few, many and, for expanded clones, a class.

NA	TRBD2	TRBV7-2	TRBJ2-7	TGTGCCAGCAGCGCCCGGGACTACTCGTACGAGCAGTACTTC	CASSARDYSYEQYF
few	NA	TRBV4-3	TRBJ1-6	TGCGCCAGCAGCCCCCAACAGTCCTATAATTCACCCCTCCACTTT	CASSPQQSYNSPLHF
NA	TRBD2	TRBV7-2	TRBJ2-2	TGTGCCAGCAGCTTGACTAGCGGCAACACCGGGGAGCTGTTTTTT	CASSLTSGNTGELFF
NA	TRBD2	TRBV11-3	TRBJ2-1	TGTGCCAGCAGCCCGGGGGGTACTAGCGGGAGAAATGAGCAGTTCTTC	CASSPGGTSGRNEQFF
once	TRBD1	TRBV4-3	TRBJ2-1	TGCGCCAGCAGCCAAGTTAGTCAGGGACAGGGTGGCAATGAGCAGTTCTTC	CASSQVSQGQGGNEQFF
NA	NA	TRBV9	TRBJ1-5	TGTGCCAGCAGCGTAGCCTCCGGATGGGGAGAACGTCAGCCCCAGCATTTT	CASSVASGWGERQPQHF
NA	TRBD2	TRBV19	TRBJ2-1	TGTGCCAGTAGTACTGGGACTAGCGCGAATGAGCAGTTCTTC	CASSTGTSANEQFF
NA	TRBD1	TRBV5-1	TRBJ2-5	TGCGCCAGCAGCCTGACAGGGGGCGGGGAGACCCAGTACTTC	CASSLTGGGETQYF
NA	TRBD1	TRBV5-6	TRBJ1-6	TGTGCCAGCAGCTCCTGGGACAGGGGTGATTCACCCCTCCACTTT	CASSSWDRGDSPLHF
NA	NA	TRBV10-3	TRBJ2-1	TGTGCCTACGGTGAGGGAGATGAGCAGTTCTTC	CAYGEGDEQFF
NA	NA	TRBV2	TRBJ1-1	TGTGCCAGCAGTGTGCGCAGGGAGAACACTGAAGCTTTCTTT	CASSVRRENTEAFF
NA	TRBD1	TRBV28	TRBJ1-5	TGTGCCAGCAGCCTCGACAGGGGGGGTCAGCCCCAGCATTTT	CASSLDRGGQPQHF
once	TRBD2	TRBV11-2	TRBJ2-1	TGTGCCAGCAGCCAGCGGGAGATCTACAATGAGCAGTTCTTC	CASSQREIYNEQFF
NA	TRBD1	TRBV7-9	TRBJ1-3	TGTGCCAGCAGCTTACTCACCGGGACAGGGAGCTCTGGAAACACCATATATTTT	CASSLLTGTGSSGNTIYF
NA	TRBD2	TRBV6-2/TRBV6-3	TRBJ2-2	TGTGCCAGCAGTTACCGTGTAGCGGGAGGCAAGGACACCGGGGAGCTGTTTTTT	CASSYRVAGGKDTGELFF
NA	NA	TRBV7-2	TRBJ1-1	TGTGCCAGCAGCTTAGTGGCTCAGGGAGGTCGCACTGAAGCTTTCTTT	CASSLVAQGGRTEAFF
NA	TRBD2	TRBV5-1	TRBJ2-5	TGCGCCAGCAGCTACTTAGCGGGGGGACAAGAGACCCAGTACTTC	CASSYLAGGQETQYF
few	NA	TRBV13	TRBJ1-1	TGTGCCAGCAGCTTAGGGCGCCTTGAAGCTTTCTTT	CASSLGRLEAFF
NA	TRBD1	TRBV29-1	TRBJ1-1	TGCAGCGTTGAGCCGGGACAGGTGAACACTGAAGCTTTCTTT	CSVEPGQVNTEAFF
NA	TRBD1	TRBV5-1	TRBJ1-3	TGCGCCAGCAGCTTGAACGGACAGGGGAGCTCTGGAAACACCATATATTTT	CASSLNGQGSSGNTIYF
few	NA	TRBV10-1	TRBJ1-2	TGCGCCAGCAGTGAGTCTACCAGGATCTATGGCTACACCTTC	CASSESTRIYGYTF
NA	NA	TRBV18	TRBJ2-5	TGTGCCAGCTCACCACCTAGGACAGCCAAAGAGACCCAGTACTTC	CASSPPRTAKETQYF
NA	TRBD2	TRBV19	TRBJ2-1	TGTGCCAGTAGCAAAGACCAACTAGCGGGGGGGAGATACAATGAGCAGTTCTTC	CASSKDQLAGGRYNEQFF
NA	TRBD2	TRBV11-3	TRBJ2-5	TGTGCCAGCAGCTTAGCCGCCGGGACTAGGCAAGAGACCCAGTACTTC	CASSLAAGTRQETQYF
NA	NA	TRBV19	TRBJ1-1	TGTGCCAGTAGTATATACCGGGGGGGAGGCACTGAAGCTTTCTTT	CASSIYRGGGTEAFF
NA	NA	TRBV6-5	TRBJ1-1	TGTGCCAGCATCCCCGGGGGGCCGGACACTGAAGCTTTCTTT	CASIPGGPDTEAFF
NA	NA	TRBV12-3/TRBV12-4	TRBJ2-5	TGTGCCAGCAGCAATACCGGGTCCCAGTACTTC	CASSNTGSQYF
NA	NA	TRBV30	TRBJ2-1	TGTGCCTCCGGACAGCTCACTTACTACCCCCAGTTCTTC	CASGQLTYYPQFF
once	NA	TRBV27	TRBJ1-4	TGTGCCAGCAGTTTACGAACTAATGAAAAACTGTTTTTT	CASSLRTNEKLFF
NA	TRBD2	TRBV11-3	TRBJ2-1	TGTGCCAGCAGCTTATGGAGCGGGAGTTGGAGTTATGAGCAGTTCTTC	CASSLWSGSWSYEQFF
NA	NA	TRBV7-9	TRBJ2-5	TGTGCCAGCAGCTTAATCTCCGGGTACCAAGAGACCCAGTACTTC	CASSLISGYQETQYF
NA	NA	TRBV19	TRBJ1-1	TGTGCCAGTAGTATTTGGGCAGGGGCTCCCGAAGCTTTCTTT	CASSIWAGAPEAFF
NA	NA	TRBV28	TRBJ2-7	TGTGCCAGCAGTAATCTCAGGGGATCCTACGAGCAGTACTTC	CASSNLRGSYEQYF
NA	NA	TRBV2	TRBJ2-2	TGTGCCAGCAGTACTTACGCGAACACCGGGGAGCTGTTTTTT	CASSTYANTGELFF
NA	TRBD1	TRBV5-1	TRBJ1-4	TGCGCCAGCAGCCTGAGGGACAGGGGGCATGCTAATGAAAAACTGTTTTTT	CASSLRDRGHANEKLFF
once	NA	TRBV28	TRBJ1-2	TGTGCCAGCAGTTTAGCGCAGGGGCGTCTTGCCTTC	CASSLAQGRLAF
NA	TRBD2	TRBV7-8	TRBJ2-2	TGTGCCAGCAGCTTACTGTCGAAAAGCGGGAGTATCGGGGAGCTGTTTTTT	CASSLLSKSGSIGELFF
NA	NA	TRBV12-3/TRBV12-4	TRBJ1-1	TGTGCCAGCAGTTTAACCCGGGGGACTGAAGCTTTCTTT	CASSLTRGTEAFF
NA	NA	TRBV10-2	TRBJ2-7	TGCGCCAGCAAGGCGAACAGCTTCTACGAGCAGTACTTC	CASKANSFYEQYF
NA	NA	TRBV2	TRBJ1-1	TGTGCCAGCAGTAGTGCTCGGGACACTGAAGCTTTCTTT	CASSSARDTEAFF
once	TRBD1	TRBV18	TRBJ2-7	TGTGCCAGCTCACGAGGACAGGGGGCGATGAACGAGCAGTACTTC	CASSRGQGAMNEQYF
NA	NA	TRBV24-1	TRBJ2-4	TGTGCCCGGCAGGAGGTGCAGTACTTC	CARQEVQYF
NA	NA	TRBV28	TRBJ1-1	TGTGCCAGCAGTTTGAATAGCTGGAACACTGAAGCTTTCTTT	CASSLNSWNTEAFF
NA	NA	TRBV5-4	TRBJ2-3	TGTGCCAGCAGCTTTCGACAGGCCACAGATACGCAGTATTTT	CASSFRQATDTQYF
NA	NA	TRBV28	TRBJ1-5	TGTGCCAGCAGTTTACCGGGTAATCGGGCCCAGCATTTT	CASSLPGNRAQHF